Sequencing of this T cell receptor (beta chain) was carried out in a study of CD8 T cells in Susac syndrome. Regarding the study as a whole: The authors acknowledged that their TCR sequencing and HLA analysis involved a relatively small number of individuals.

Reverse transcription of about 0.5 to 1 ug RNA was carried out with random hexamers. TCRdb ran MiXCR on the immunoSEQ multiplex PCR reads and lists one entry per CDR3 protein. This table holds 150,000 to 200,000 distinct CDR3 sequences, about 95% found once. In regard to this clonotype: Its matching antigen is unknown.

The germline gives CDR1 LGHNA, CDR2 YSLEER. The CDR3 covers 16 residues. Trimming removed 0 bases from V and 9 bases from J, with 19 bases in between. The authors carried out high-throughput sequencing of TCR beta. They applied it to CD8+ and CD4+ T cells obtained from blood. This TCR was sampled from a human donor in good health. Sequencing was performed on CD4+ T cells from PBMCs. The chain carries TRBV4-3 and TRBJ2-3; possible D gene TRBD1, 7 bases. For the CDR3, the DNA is TGCGCCAGCAGCCAAGACTGGAATTCCAGGGGGGTAACGCAGTATTTT. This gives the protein CASSQDWNSRGVTQYF.